This TCR beta chain was captured by sequencing in a study of shared T cell receptors in the human thymus. Libraries were prepared by immunoSEQ multiplex PCR; TCRdb keeps only in-frame clonotypes and omits some of them. This table has 650,000 to 950,000 clones, roughly 88% appearing once. CDR1 SGDLS and CDR2 YYNGEE come from the germline V gene. The CDR3 extends over 15 amino acids. V shed 4 bases and J 7 bases; nucleotides not matched to a gene: 14. Another study also made use of these data, one on human thymus T cells.

The source is a girl under three years old with a congenital heart defect. This sequence joins TRBV9 and TRBJ2-7, with 7 bases that match TRBD2. The sequenced material came from thymocytes. The CDR3 loop is CASSSRASGEEEQYF. CDR3 coding DNA: TGTGCCAGCAGCTCCAGGGCAAGCGGGGAAGAAGAGCAGTACTTC.